The rows below give T cell receptor beta chains drawn from one sample of a study of OX40 agonist ivuxolimab in advanced cancers. Repertoires were generated with immunoSEQ multiplex PCR, while TCRdb's copy carries only in-frame clones and drops some. The repertoire includes over 10,000 clones, approximately 82% of them detected once, and roughly 41% sits in the top ten. The sample was CD4+ or CD8+ T cells sorted from blood, taken in a trial of the OX40 agonist ivuxolimab. These receptors all stem from an adult with an advanced solid tumor such as melanoma, head and neck, liver or kidney cancer. Each CDR3 is given with its conserved first and last residue. Fields, in order: V gene, CDR3 length, J gene, D gene, clone size, CDR3 protein, CDR3 DNA. D genes are given only for firm matches. Where a row states a size, it is once, few, many or the class of an expanded clone; other rows omit it.

TRBV5-5	15	TRBJ1-1	.	.	CASSLAGDMNTEAFF	TGTGCCAGCAGCTTGGCAGGGGACATGAACACTGAAGCTTTCTTT
TRBV5-8	12	TRBJ2-1	TRBD2	medium-sized	CASIAGLNEQFF	TGTGCCAGCATAGCGGGATTAAATGAGCAGTTCTTC
TRBV19	12	TRBJ1-2	.	.	CASSTRTGGYTF	TGTGCCAGTAGTACTCGCACCGGGGGCTACACCTTC
TRBV10-1	14	TRBJ2-3	.	.	CASSDSSSTDTQYF	TGCGCCAGCAGTGACAGCTCTAGCACAGATACGCAGTATTTT
TRBV6-1	16	TRBJ1-5	.	.	CASSEGPPGVPQPQHF	TGTGCCAGCAGTGAAGGCCCTCCAGGGGTTCCTCAGCCCCAGCATTTT
TRBV5-1	13	TRBJ2-1	.	.	CASSSDPRNEQFF	TGCGCCAGCAGCTCGGACCCAAGAAATGAGCAGTTCTTC
TRBV19	14	TRBJ2-1	TRBD1	.	CASSIIGTDNEQFF	TGTGCCAGTAGTATAATCGGGACAGATAATGAGCAGTTCTTC
TRBV9	15	TRBJ2-3	.	.	CASSARGRSTDTQYF	TGTGCCAGCAGCGCCAGGGGAAGAAGCACAGATACGCAGTATTTT
TRBV6-4	15	TRBJ2-1	TRBD2	.	CASKRAGGSSDEQFF	TGTGCCAGCAAAAGAGCGGGAGGGAGCTCGGATGAGCAGTTCTTC
TRBV5-5	17	TRBJ1-2	.	.	CASSLEDRNLHFYGYTF	TGTGCCAGCAGCTTGGAGGACAGAAACCTACATTTCTATGGCTACACCTTC